Listed below are T cell receptor beta chains from one sample, sequenced in a study of shared clonotypes between healthy human individuals. The assay was immunoSEQ multiplex PCR, and TCRdb's table has in-frame clones only and misses some. This table holds a few hundred thousand clones, over 60% found once. Sequenced: PBMCs. These receptors came from a woman aged 40 to 50 in good health. Some clones in this sample may be carry-over from other donors' samples. CDR3s include the opening cysteine and the closing phenylalanine or tryptophan. D genes are given only for firm matches. Some rows mark clone size as missing; the rest say once, few, many or name a class of expanded clone.

d_call: NA
cdr3_length: 12
v_call: TRBV5-5
j_call: TRBJ1-1
clone_size: few
cdr3_aa: CASSFQYTEAFF
cdr3_nt: TGTGCCAGCAGCTTTCAATACACTGAAGCTTTCTTT

d_call: NA
cdr3_length: 14
v_call: TRBV7-2
j_call: TRBJ2-7
clone_size: NA
cdr3_aa: CASSFDKSYELQYF
cdr3_nt: TGTGCCAGCAGCTTCGACAAGTCCTACGAGCTGCAGTACTTC

d_call: TRBD1
cdr3_length: 15
v_call: TRBV7-2
j_call: TRBJ1-2
clone_size: NA
cdr3_aa: CASSLEDRGLYGYTF
cdr3_nt: TGTGCCAGCAGCTTAGAGGACAGGGGCCTCTATGGCTACACCTTC

d_call: NA
cdr3_length: 15
v_call: TRBV29-1
j_call: TRBJ2-1
clone_size: NA
cdr3_aa: CSVEEIRGVNEGQFF
cdr3_nt: TGCAGCGTTGAAGAAATCAGGGGGGTAAATGAGGGGCAGTTCTTC

d_call: TRBD2
cdr3_length: 18
v_call: TRBV7-2
j_call: TRBJ2-7
clone_size: NA
cdr3_aa: CASSLRSGASGSSYEQYF
cdr3_nt: TGTGCCAGCAGCTTACGTTCAGGTGCTAGCGGGAGTTCCTACGAGCAGTACTTC

d_call: NA
cdr3_length: 14
v_call: TRBV18
j_call: TRBJ1-1
clone_size: NA
cdr3_aa: CASSPGGGNTEAFF
cdr3_nt: TGTGCCAGCTCACCTGGGGGAGGAAACACTGAAGCTTTCTTT

d_call: TRBD2
cdr3_length: 16
v_call: TRBV5-1
j_call: TRBJ2-5
clone_size: once
cdr3_aa: CASSLGLAATQETQYF
cdr3_nt: TGCGCCAGCAGCTTGGGACTAGCGGCTACTCAAGAGACCCAGTACTTC

d_call: NA
cdr3_length: 11
v_call: TRBV30
j_call: TRBJ1-1
clone_size: NA
cdr3_aa: CAWRRQSDAFF
cdr3_nt: TGTGCCTGGAGAAGGCAGTCTGACGCTTTCTTT

d_call: TRBD1
cdr3_length: 15
v_call: TRBV28
j_call: TRBJ1-4
clone_size: NA
cdr3_aa: CASRTPTGGWEKLFF
cdr3_nt: TGTGCCAGCAGAACCCCGACAGGGGGCTGGGAAAAACTGTTTTTT

d_call: NA
cdr3_length: 15
v_call: TRBV7-2
j_call: TRBJ1-2
clone_size: NA
cdr3_aa: CASSLLGGGLYGYTF
cdr3_nt: TGTGCCAGCAGCTTACTCGGGGGCGGACTCTATGGCTACACCTTC

d_call: TRBD2
cdr3_length: 15
v_call: TRBV5-1
j_call: TRBJ2-2
clone_size: NA
cdr3_aa: CASRLGTSEMGELFF
cdr3_nt: TGCGCCAGCAGACTCGGGACTAGCGAGATGGGGGAGCTGTTTTTT

d_call: NA
cdr3_length: 15
v_call: TRBV19
j_call: TRBJ2-3
clone_size: NA
cdr3_aa: CASTPSGPSTDTQYF
cdr3_nt: TGTGCCAGTACCCCCAGCGGGCCTAGCACAGATACGCAGTATTTT

d_call: TRBD1
cdr3_length: 16
v_call: TRBV9
j_call: TRBJ2-5
clone_size: NA
cdr3_aa: CASSVATRGPEETQYF
cdr3_nt: TGTGCCAGCAGCGTGGCGACCAGGGGGCCGGAAGAGACCCAGTACTTC

d_call: NA
cdr3_length: 13
v_call: TRBV5-6
j_call: TRBJ1-5
clone_size: NA
cdr3_aa: CASSRFQGQPQHF
cdr3_nt: TGTGCCAGCTCCCGGTTCCAGGGGCAGCCCCAGCATTTT

d_call: TRBD2
cdr3_length: 15
v_call: TRBV4-2
j_call: TRBJ2-7
clone_size: NA
cdr3_aa: CASSHTTSGRDEQYF
cdr3_nt: TGTGCCAGCAGCCACACGACTAGCGGGAGAGACGAGCAGTACTTC

d_call: NA
cdr3_length: 15
v_call: TRBV10-3
j_call: TRBJ2-5
clone_size: NA
cdr3_aa: CAISVWGGQKETQYF
cdr3_nt: TGTGCCATCAGTGTCTGGGGGGGACAGAAAGAGACCCAGTACTTC

d_call: TRBD1
cdr3_length: 13
v_call: TRBV4-3
j_call: TRBJ1-1
clone_size: few
cdr3_aa: CASSQDRDSLAFF
cdr3_nt: TGCGCCAGCAGCCAAGACCGGGACAGCTTGGCTTTCTTT

d_call: NA
cdr3_length: 15
v_call: TRBV4-2
j_call: TRBJ2-7
clone_size: few
cdr3_aa: CASSQGQRADYEQYF
cdr3_nt: TGTGCCAGCAGCCAAGGGCAAAGGGCAGACTACGAGCAGTACTTC

d_call: NA
cdr3_length: 14
v_call: TRBV5-5
j_call: TRBJ1-1
clone_size: many
cdr3_aa: CASSLAGRDTEAFF
cdr3_nt: TGTGCCAGCAGCTTGGCCGGCAGGGACACTGAAGCTTTCTTT

d_call: NA
cdr3_length: 13
v_call: TRBV28
j_call: TRBJ1-2
clone_size: NA
cdr3_aa: CASASDNIYGYTF
cdr3_nt: TGTGCCAGTGCCTCAGACAACATCTATGGCTACACCTTC

d_call: NA
cdr3_length: 12
v_call: TRBV18
j_call: TRBJ2-7
clone_size: NA
cdr3_aa: CASSPPSGEQYF
cdr3_nt: TGTGCCAGCTCACCACCGAGTGGCGAGCAGTACTTC

d_call: TRBD2
cdr3_length: 14
v_call: TRBV5-1
j_call: TRBJ2-7
clone_size: NA
cdr3_aa: CASSEGTSGYEQYF
cdr3_nt: TGCGCCAGCAGCGAAGGGACTAGCGGATACGAGCAGTACTTC

d_call: TRBD1
cdr3_length: 14
v_call: TRBV2
j_call: TRBJ1-2
clone_size: few
cdr3_aa: CASSTPGQGAGYTF
cdr3_nt: TGTGCCAGCAGTACACCTGGACAGGGCGCTGGCTACACCTTC

d_call: NA
cdr3_length: 14
v_call: TRBV30
j_call: TRBJ1-5
clone_size: many
cdr3_aa: CAWTNGGGNQPQHF
cdr3_nt: TGTGCCTGGACCAATGGGGGGGGAAATCAGCCCCAGCATTTT

d_call: NA
cdr3_length: 14
v_call: TRBV28
j_call: TRBJ2-7
clone_size: NA
cdr3_aa: CASRPLGLSYEQYF
cdr3_nt: TGTGCCAGCAGGCCGTTGGGTCTTTCATACGAGCAGTACTTC

d_call: TRBD2
cdr3_length: 17
v_call: TRBV2
j_call: TRBJ2-3
clone_size: NA
cdr3_aa: CASSEGIGAGVADTQYF
cdr3_nt: TGTGCCAGCAGTGAAGGGATTGGTGCGGGAGTGGCGGATACGCAGTATTTT

d_call: TRBD1
cdr3_length: 15
v_call: TRBV28
j_call: TRBJ2-7
clone_size: NA
cdr3_aa: CASSLPGDRSYEQYF
cdr3_nt: TGTGCCAGCAGTTTACCCGGGGACAGATCCTACGAGCAGTACTTC

d_call: NA
cdr3_length: 14
v_call: TRBV19
j_call: TRBJ1-2
clone_size: once
cdr3_aa: CASSELREVDGYTF
cdr3_nt: TGTGCCAGTAGTGAACTCAGGGAGGTTGATGGCTACACCTTC

d_call: NA
cdr3_length: 13
v_call: TRBV14
j_call: TRBJ2-7
clone_size: once
cdr3_aa: CASSHGSYYEQYF
cdr3_nt: TGTGCCAGCAGCCACGGGAGTTACTACGAGCAGTACTTC

d_call: TRBD1
cdr3_length: 13
v_call: TRBV19
j_call: TRBJ1-1
clone_size: NA
cdr3_aa: CASRGTGVTEAFF
cdr3_nt: TGTGCCAGTAGGGGGACAGGGGTCACTGAAGCTTTCTTT

d_call: NA
cdr3_length: 14
v_call: TRBV6-6
j_call: TRBJ2-7
clone_size: NA
cdr3_aa: CASSFGTEAYEQYF
cdr3_nt: TGTGCCAGCAGTTTCGGGACGGAAGCCTACGAGCAGTACTTC

d_call: NA
cdr3_length: 17
v_call: TRBV4-2
j_call: TRBJ1-1
clone_size: NA
cdr3_aa: CASSQDPLPRGNTEAFF
cdr3_nt: TGTGCCAGCAGCCAAGATCCCCTCCCCCGTGGGAACACTGAAGCTTTCTTT

d_call: NA
cdr3_length: 16
v_call: TRBV28
j_call: TRBJ1-5
clone_size: NA
cdr3_aa: CASSFIGAWSNQPQHF
cdr3_nt: TGTGCCAGCAGTTTTATCGGCGCCTGGAGCAATCAGCCCCAGCATTTT

d_call: NA
cdr3_length: 16
v_call: TRBV25-1
j_call: TRBJ2-5
clone_size: NA
cdr3_aa: CASSPHWGPGQETQYF
cdr3_nt: TGTGCCAGCAGTCCCCATTGGGGCCCCGGGCAAGAGACCCAGTACTTC

d_call: NA
cdr3_length: 14
v_call: TRBV7-8
j_call: TRBJ1-1
clone_size: NA
cdr3_aa: CASSLWVLGTEAFF
cdr3_nt: TGTGCCAGCAGCTTATGGGTATTGGGCACTGAAGCTTTCTTT

d_call: TRBD1
cdr3_length: 14
v_call: TRBV4-3
j_call: TRBJ2-7
clone_size: few
cdr3_aa: CASSHRDRDDEQYF
cdr3_nt: TGCGCCAGCAGCCACCGGGACAGAGACGACGAGCAGTACTTC

d_call: NA
cdr3_length: 13
v_call: TRBV9
j_call: TRBJ2-1
clone_size: NA
cdr3_aa: CASRALSHNEQFF
cdr3_nt: TGTGCCAGCAGGGCCCTCAGTCACAATGAGCAGTTCTTC

d_call: NA
cdr3_length: 15
v_call: TRBV5-1
j_call: TRBJ2-7
clone_size: NA
cdr3_aa: CASSSGLPSSYEQYF
cdr3_nt: TGCGCCAGCAGCTCAGGACTCCCCAGCTCCTACGAGCAGTACTTC

d_call: NA
cdr3_length: 18
v_call: TRBV18
j_call: TRBJ2-2
clone_size: NA
cdr3_aa: CASSPPWGGTRNTGELFF
cdr3_nt: TGTGCCAGCTCACCTCCTTGGGGCGGGACGAGGAACACCGGGGAGCTGTTTTTT

d_call: TRBD2
cdr3_length: 17
v_call: TRBV30
j_call: TRBJ2-3
clone_size: NA
cdr3_aa: CAWSVRLVAGYTDTQYF
cdr3_nt: TGTGCCTGGAGTGTAAGGTTGGTAGCGGGATACACAGATACGCAGTATTTT

d_call: NA
cdr3_length: 12
v_call: TRBV10-3
j_call: TRBJ1-2
clone_size: NA
cdr3_aa: CAISADINGYTF
cdr3_nt: TGTGCCATCAGTGCGGACATTAATGGCTACACCTTC